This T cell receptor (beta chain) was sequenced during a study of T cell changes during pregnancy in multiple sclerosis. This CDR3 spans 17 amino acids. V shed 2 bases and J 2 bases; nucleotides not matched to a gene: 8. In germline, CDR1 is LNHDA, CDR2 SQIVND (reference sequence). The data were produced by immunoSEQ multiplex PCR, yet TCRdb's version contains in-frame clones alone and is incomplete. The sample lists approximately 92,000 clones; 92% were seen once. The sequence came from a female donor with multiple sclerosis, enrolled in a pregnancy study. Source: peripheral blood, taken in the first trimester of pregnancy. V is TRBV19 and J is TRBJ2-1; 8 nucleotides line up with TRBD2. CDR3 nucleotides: TGTGCCAGTAGTATAACGGGGGGGGGCCCTCCCTACAATGAGCAGTTCTTC. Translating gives CASSITGGGPPYNEQFF.